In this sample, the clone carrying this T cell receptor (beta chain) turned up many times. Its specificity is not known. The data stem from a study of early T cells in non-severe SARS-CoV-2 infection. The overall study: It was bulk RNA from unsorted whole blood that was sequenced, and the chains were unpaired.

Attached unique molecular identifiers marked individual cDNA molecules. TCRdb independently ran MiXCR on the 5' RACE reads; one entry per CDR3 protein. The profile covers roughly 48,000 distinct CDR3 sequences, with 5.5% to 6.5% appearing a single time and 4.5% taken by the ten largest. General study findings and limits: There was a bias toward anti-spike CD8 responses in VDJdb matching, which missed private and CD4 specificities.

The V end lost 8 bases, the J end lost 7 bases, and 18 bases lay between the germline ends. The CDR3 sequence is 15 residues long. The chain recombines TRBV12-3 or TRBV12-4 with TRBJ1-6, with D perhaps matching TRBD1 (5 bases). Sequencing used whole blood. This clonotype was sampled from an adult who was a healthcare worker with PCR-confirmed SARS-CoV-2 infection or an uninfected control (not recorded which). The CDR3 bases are TGTGCCAGCTCCCCGCAGGGTTCTGCGAATTCACCCCTCCACTTT. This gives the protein CASSPQGSANSPLHF.